Listed below are T cell receptor beta chains from one sample, sequenced in a study of post-analysis software for immune sequencing data. TCRdb independently ran MiXCR on the PCR reads; one entry per CDR3 protein. The sample lists 550,000 to 700,000 distinct CDR3 sequences, roughly two fifths seen once, with roughly 1.7% in the top ten. Source material: blood. The receptor source for this set is a girl aged 10 to 17 with multiple sclerosis. The CDR3 runs from the conserved cysteine through the conserved F or W. D genes are given only for firm matches. Expanded clones are given a class, and other clones once, few, many or no size at all.

v_gene	abundance	j_gene	d_gene	CDR3nt	CDR3aa
TRBV12-3/TRBV12-4	-	TRBJ2-5	TRBD1	TGTGCCAGCAGTTTAGAGGGACAGTGTGAGACCCAGTACTTC	CASSLEGQCETQYF
TRBV9	-	TRBJ1-4	-	TGTGCCAGCAGCACCGACGATGGACAAAGTGAAAAACTGTTTTTT	CASSTDDGQSEKLFF
TRBV20-1	-	TRBJ2-3	-	TGCAGTGCAGGGAACCAGGGATGGAGCACAGATACGCAGTATTTT	CSAGNQGWSTDTQYF
TRBV9	few	TRBJ1-1	-	TGTGCCAGCAGCGTAGCGTCACAGAACACTGAAGCTTTCTTT	CASSVASQNTEAFF
TRBV5-1	-	TRBJ1-1	-	TGCGCCAGCAGCGGGGGACGGATGAACACTGAAGCTTTCTTT	CASSGGRMNTEAFF
TRBV5-6	-	TRBJ2-7	TRBD2	TGTGCCAGCAGCTTAACTAGCGGGCGTTCTCCCTACGAGCAGTACTTC	CASSLTSGRSPYEQYF
TRBV3-1	-	TRBJ2-3	TRBD2	TGTGCCAGCAGCCTGACTAGCGGGGGCGGAGATACGCAGTATTTT	CASSLTSGGGDTQYF
TRBV20-1	-	TRBJ2-5	TRBD1	TGCAGTGCTGGTACCCCGGGACAGGGGTCCGGGGAGACCCAGTACTTC	CSAGTPGQGSGETQYF
TRBV28	-	TRBJ2-5	-	TGTGCCAGCAGTTTTCCGTCGCTAGAGACCCAGTACTTC	CASSFPSLETQYF
TRBV11-2	many	TRBJ2-1	-	TGTGCCAGCAGCTTAGCCCTTGAGCAGTTCTTC	CASSLALEQFF
TRBV25-1	few	TRBJ2-3	TRBD2	TGTGCCAGCAATCGCCCCGGACTAGCGGGAGACACAGATACGCAGTATTTT	CASNRPGLAGDTDTQYF
TRBV5-1	-	TRBJ2-1	TRBD2	TGCGCCAGCAGGTCAGAGCGGGAGCTGTATGAGCAGTTCTTC	CASRSERELYEQFF
TRBV5-1	-	TRBJ2-3	-	TGCGCCAGCATCCCCCCTCAGGGGGATACGCAGTATTTT	CASIPPQGDTQYF
TRBV10-3	-	TRBJ2-3	-	TGTGCCATCAGTGAGTCGGGGCAAAACACAGATACGCAGTATTTT	CAISESGQNTDTQYF
TRBV5-1	few	TRBJ1-5	TRBD1	TGCGCCAGCAGCTCCGGGACAGGGGCTGGTCAGCCCCAGCATTTT	CASSSGTGAGQPQHF
TRBV7-2	-	TRBJ2-7	-	TGTGCCAGCAGCTTTCAAGCGGCCTACGAGCAGTACTTC	CASSFQAAYEQYF
TRBV9	-	TRBJ2-1	-	TGTGCCAGCAGCGTAGTTGTGGACAATGAGCAGTTCTTC	CASSVVVDNEQFF
TRBV7-2	few	TRBJ2-4	-	TGTGCCAGCAGCGCGTCGGGGTACAAAAACATTCAGTACTTC	CASSASGYKNIQYF
TRBV11-2	-	TRBJ1-3	TRBD1	TGTGCCAGCAGCACCCAGGGACAGCCTGGAAACACCATATATTTT	CASSTQGQPGNTIYF
TRBV12-3/TRBV12-4	few	TRBJ1-6	-	TGTGCCAGCAGTTTTAGCGGGGGAGGGAATAATTCACCCCTCCACTTT	CASSFSGGGNNSPLHF
TRBV5-1	-	TRBJ2-1	TRBD2	TGCGCCAGCAGCTGGGGGGCTAGCGGGAGTGGTGAGCAGTTCTTC	CASSWGASGSGEQFF
TRBV5-1	-	TRBJ2-1	-	TGCGCCAGCAGCCTGGGACACCCCTACAATGAGCAGTTCTTC	CASSLGHPYNEQFF
TRBV4-1	few	TRBJ2-5	TRBD2	TGCGCCAGCAGCCACACAGCGGGACTAGCCCCCGGTGGAGAGACCCAGTACTTC	CASSHTAGLAPGGETQYF
TRBV7-8	-	TRBJ1-2	TRBD1	TGTGCCAGCAGCTCCGCGGGACAGGGGGATGGCTACACCTTC	CASSSAGQGDGYTF
TRBV4-1	-	TRBJ1-1	TRBD1	TGCGCCAGCAGCCGACGACAGGGGGGGAACACTGAAGCTTTCTTT	CASSRRQGGNTEAFF
TRBV20-1	-	TRBJ1-2	-	TGCAGTGCTAGAGATCCCGAAAGCAGTGAAGTCTATGGCCACACCTTC	CSARDPESSEVYGHTF
TRBV20-1	-	TRBJ2-3	TRBD1	TGCAGTGCTAGAGGGAGAGGGACAGCCATAGATACGCAGTATTTT	CSARGRGTAIDTQYF
TRBV29-1	few	TRBJ2-1	-	TGCAGCGTTACAGGGAGCAATGAGCAGTTCTTC	CSVTGSNEQFF
TRBV20-1	few	TRBJ2-1	-	TGCAGTGCCCCAGCAGGCCAGGGGTTCTACAATGAGCAGTTCTTC	CSAPAGQGFYNEQFF
TRBV7-2	few	TRBJ2-3	-	TGTGCCGTAACGAGGGGAAAGGTCCCATCAGATACGCAGTATTTT	CAVTRGKVPSDTQYF
TRBV29-1	few	TRBJ2-5	TRBD2	TGCAGCGTTGTGGGGGGGACCTCTCAAGAGACCCAGTACTTC	CSVVGGTSQETQYF
TRBV6-5	-	TRBJ1-2	-	TGTGCCAGCAGCCGGGACATTGCCCTCTATGGCTACACCTTC	CASSRDIALYGYTF
TRBV6-4	few	TRBJ2-2	-	TGTGCCAGCAGTGATCTCCGGGACGGAAACACCGGGGAGCTGTTTTTT	CASSDLRDGNTGELFF
TRBV6-5	-	TRBJ2-5	-	TGTGCCAGCAGCCTAACTGAAGCTGAGCAAGAGACCCAGTACTTC	CASSLTEAEQETQYF